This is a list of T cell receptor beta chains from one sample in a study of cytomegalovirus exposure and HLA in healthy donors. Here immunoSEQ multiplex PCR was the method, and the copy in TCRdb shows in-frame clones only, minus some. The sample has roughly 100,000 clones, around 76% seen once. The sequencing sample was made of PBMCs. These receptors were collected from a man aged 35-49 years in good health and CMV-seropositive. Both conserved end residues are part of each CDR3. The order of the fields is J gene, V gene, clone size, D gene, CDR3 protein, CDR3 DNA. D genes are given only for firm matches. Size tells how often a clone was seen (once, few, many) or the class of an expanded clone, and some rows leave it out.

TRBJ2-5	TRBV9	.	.	CASSPLGRETQYF	TGTGCCAGCAGCCCCCTGGGCCGGGAGACCCAGTACTTC
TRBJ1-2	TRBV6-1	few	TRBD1	CASTAHRGRDYGYTF	TGTGCCAGCACCGCCCACAGGGGCCGCGATTATGGCTACACCTTC
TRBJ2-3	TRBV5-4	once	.	CVSSLLDGGPTDTQYF	TGTGTCAGCAGCTTGCTAGACGGTGGCCCCACAGATACGCAGTATTTT
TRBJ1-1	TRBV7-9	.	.	CASRKQGANTEAFF	TGTGCCAGCCGGAAACAGGGAGCGAACACTGAAGCTTTCTTT
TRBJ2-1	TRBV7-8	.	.	CASSQVRGGYNEQFF	TGTGCCAGCAGCCAGGTTCGAGGGGGCTACAATGAGCAGTTCTTC
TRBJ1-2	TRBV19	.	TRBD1	CASIPGQGAFANYGYTF	TGTGCCAGTATCCCGGGACAGGGGGCGTTCGCTAACTATGGCTACACCTTC
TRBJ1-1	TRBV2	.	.	CASGTPTGNTEAFF	TGTGCCAGCGGGACCCCGACAGGGAACACTGAAGCTTTCTTT
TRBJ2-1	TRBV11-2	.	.	CASSPQGVEQFF	TGTGCCAGCAGCCCACAGGGAGTTGAGCAGTTCTTC
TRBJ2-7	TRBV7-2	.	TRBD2	CASSPIAGGILREYF	TGTGCCAGCAGCCCAATAGCGGGGGGCATCCTAAGGGAGTACTTC
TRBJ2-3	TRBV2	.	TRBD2	CASRRLAGTDTQYF	TGTGCCAGCAGACGACTAGCGGGGACAGATACGCAGTATTTT
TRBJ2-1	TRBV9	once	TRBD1	CASSVRTGVVDEQFF	TGTGCCAGCAGCGTCCGGACAGGGGTGGTGGATGAGCAGTTCTTC
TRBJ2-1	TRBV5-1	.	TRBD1	CASRPGQGNNEQFF	TGCGCCAGCAGGCCGGGACAGGGTAACAATGAGCAGTTCTTC
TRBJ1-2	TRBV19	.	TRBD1	CASKGQEDPFGYTF	TGTGCCAGTAAGGGACAGGAGGACCCCTTTGGCTACACCTTC
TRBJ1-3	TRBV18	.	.	CASSADLIGNTIYF	TGTGCCAGCTCAGCCGACTTAATCGGAAACACCATATATTTT
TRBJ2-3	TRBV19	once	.	CASKSGEAQGRDTQYF	TGTGCCAGTAAGTCAGGGGAAGCCCAAGGCCGGGATACGCAGTATTTT
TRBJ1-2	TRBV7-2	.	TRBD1	CASSDRRQGGTGYTF	TGTGCCAGCAGCGATCGACGACAGGGGGGGACTGGCTACACCTTC
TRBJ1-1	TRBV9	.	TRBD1	CASSPRTGNTEAFF	TGTGCCAGCAGCCCCCGGACAGGGAACACTGAAGCTTTCTTT
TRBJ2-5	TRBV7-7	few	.	CASRGTLQETQYF	TGTGCTAGCAGGGGCACCTTACAAGAGACCCAGTACTTC
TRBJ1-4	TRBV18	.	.	CASSPSLREKLFF	TGTGCCAGCTCACCATCTCTAAGAGAAAAACTGTTTTTT
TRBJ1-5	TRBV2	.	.	CASSDPGKSNQPQHF	TGTGCCAGCAGTGATCCCGGGAAGAGCAATCAGCCCCAGCATTTT
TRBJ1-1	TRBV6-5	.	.	CASSTTLTNTEAFF	TGTGCCAGCAGCACGACACTTACCAACACTGAAGCTTTCTTT
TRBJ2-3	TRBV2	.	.	CASSPPGGTYTDTQYF	TGTGCCAGCAGCCCCCCAGGAGGAACATACACAGATACGCAGTATTTT
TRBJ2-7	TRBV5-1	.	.	CASSLAAGSYEQYF	TGCGCCAGCAGCTTGGCAGCAGGTTCCTACGAGCAGTACTTC
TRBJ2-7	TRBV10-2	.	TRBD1	CASSEPPGQGKDEQYF	TGCGCCAGCAGTGAGCCACCGGGACAGGGCAAAGACGAGCAGTACTTC
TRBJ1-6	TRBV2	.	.	CASSDTDLYNSPLHF	TGTGCCAGCAGTGATACTGATTTATATAATTCACCCCTCCACTTT
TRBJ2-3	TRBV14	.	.	CASSQVMTSAGGTQYF	TGTGCCAGCAGCCAAGTTATGACTAGTGCAGGTGGTACGCAGTATTTT
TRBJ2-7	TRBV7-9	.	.	CASSLAGGTSEQYF	TGTGCCAGCAGCTTAGCGGGCGGGACCTCCGAGCAGTACTTC
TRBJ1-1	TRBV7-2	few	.	CASSLDRQSTEAFF	TGTGCCAGCAGCTTAGACAGGCAGAGCACTGAAGCTTTCTTT
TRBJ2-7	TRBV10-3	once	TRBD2	CAISEGTSAPYEQYF	TGTGCCATCAGTGAGGGGACTAGCGCCCCCTACGAGCAGTACTTC
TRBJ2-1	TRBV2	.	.	CASTQQGYGDEQFF	TGTGCCAGCACCCAACAGGGATATGGCGATGAGCAGTTCTTC
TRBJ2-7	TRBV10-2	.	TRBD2	CASSDPPSGSGYEQYF	TGCGCCAGCAGTGACCCACCTAGCGGGAGTGGGTACGAGCAGTACTTC
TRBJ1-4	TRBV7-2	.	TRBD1	CASSFQGASNEKLFF	TGTGCCAGCAGCTTCCAGGGGGCCTCTAATGAAAAACTGTTTTTT
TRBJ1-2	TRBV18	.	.	CASSPAEMRQESTFF	TGTGCCAGCTCACCAGCGGAAATGAGACAGGAGTCAACCTTCTTC
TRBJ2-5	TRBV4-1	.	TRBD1	CASSQGDSHQETQYF	TGCGCCAGCAGCCAGGGGGACAGTCACCAAGAGACCCAGTACTTC
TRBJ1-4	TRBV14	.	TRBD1	CASSQRQGGFEKLFF	TGTGCCAGCAGCCAGAGACAGGGTGGTTTTGAAAAACTGTTTTTT
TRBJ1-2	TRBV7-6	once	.	CASSPWDPQGGYTF	TGTGCCAGCAGCCCATGGGACCCCCAGGGGGGCTACACCTTC
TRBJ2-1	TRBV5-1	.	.	CASSLDGRQSSYNEQFF	TGCGCCAGCAGCTTGGATGGGAGGCAAAGCTCCTACAATGAGCAGTTCTTC
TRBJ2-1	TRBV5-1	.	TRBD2	CASSLTAGEYNEQFF	TGCGCCAGCAGCTTGACGGCGGGGGAATACAATGAGCAGTTCTTC
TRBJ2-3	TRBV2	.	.	CASSEASRRDAQYF	TGTGCCAGCAGTGAAGCGTCACGGCGGGATGCGCAGTATTTT
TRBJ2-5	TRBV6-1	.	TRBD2	CASSEVVAGGRETQYF	TGTGCCAGCAGTGAAGTGGTAGCGGGGGGCCGGGAGACCCAGTACTTC
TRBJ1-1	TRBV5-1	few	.	CASSLGTDNTEAFF	TGCGCCAGCAGCTTGGGGACAGACAACACTGAAGCTTTCTTT